These 10 T cell receptor beta chains were sequenced from one sample in a study of glioma-infiltrating T cells after dendritic cell vaccination (dated by TCRdb to 2015 to 2016). The protocol used for the library was the immunoSEQ multiplex PCR assay. TCRdb provides this immuneACCESS table in a form limited to in-frame rearrangements. Some clones are lacking; in checked studies, under half of them reflect an unresolved V gene, and why the rest are absent is not known. The sample records 71,000 or so clones, about 86% of which are singletons. Clones ranked in the top ten supply 7% to 9.5% of the sample. The input for sequencing was blood, taken before dendritic cell vaccination. Receptors were obtained from a human donor with glioblastoma.

This clone was seen once. Written as DNA, the CDR3 is TGTGCCAGCAGCGGACAGGGGGCCAACTATGGCTACACCTTC. Its translation: CASSGQGANYGYTF. V and J are TRBV9 and TRBJ1-2, with TRBD1 matching over 10 bases. Germline V gene lookup returns CDR1 SGDLS and CDR2 YYNGEE. This CDR3 contains 14 residues. J lost 2 bases, V lost 3 bases, and 1 base had no gene match.

The V and J genes are TRBV9 and TRBJ2-7, with D possibly matching TRBD1 (6 bases). Germline V gene sequence: CDR1 SGDLS, CDR2 YYNGEE. The V and J ends lost 3 bases and 3 bases respectively, with 13 bases between them. The CDR3 has 14 amino acids. The CDR3 nucleotides read TGTGCCAGCAGCGCCGGGACACCCGACTACGAGCAGTACTTC. It codes for CASSAGTPDYEQYF.

This chain uses TRBV2 with TRBJ1-4; 7 bases fit TRBD1. Germline V gene data show CDR1 as SNHLY and CDR2 as FYNNEI. Losses at the gene ends were 5 bases for V and 7 bases for J; bases not matched to a gene: 7. This CDR3 region has 14 residues. The CDR3 coding sequence is TGTGCCAGCAGTCTGGGACAGCTACGTGAAAAACTGTTTTTT. Its translation is CASSLGQLREKLFF.

This clone was recorded once. CDR3 sequence reads: CASSLARGGREKLFF. In DNA form, the CDR3 reads TGTGCCAGCAGCTTAGCGCGGGGGGGTCGAGAAAAACTGTTTTTT. The chain joins TRBV7-8 to TRBJ1-4; tentatively, D is TRBD1 (5 bases). V lost 0 bases to trimming and J lost 8 bases, with 13 bases between them. This CDR3 is 15 amino acids long. From germline, CDR1 is SGHVS and CDR2 FQNEAQ.

V is TRBV2 and J is TRBJ2-1; a weak D match, TRBD1 (7 bases). This CDR3 is 15 amino acids long. Deletions cut 8 bases from V and 1 base from J, with 15 bases between. Germline values: CDR1 SNHLY, CDR2 FYNNEI. The CDR3 protein is CASVRAGGSYNEQFF. The CDR3 nucleotides are TGTGCCAGCGTACGCGCAGGGGGGTCCTACAATGAGCAGTTCTTC.

The genes are TRBV18 and TRBJ1-5; tentatively, D is TRBD1 (6 bases). The germline V gene has CDR1 KGHSH and CDR2 LQKENI. The CDR3 is 18 amino acids. The V end lost 2 bases, the J end lost 2 bases, and 19 bases lay between the germline ends. The CDR3 loop is CASSPEGRGMGGNQPQHF. The CDR3 DNA follows: TGTGCCAGCTCACCAGAGGGCAGGGGTATGGGCGGCAATCAGCCCCAGCATTTT.

The chain joins TRBV18 to TRBJ1-1, with D perhaps TRBD1 (6 bases). The ends were cut back, 3 bases at V and 6 bases at J, with 14 bases in the middle. The germline gives CDR1 KGHSH, CDR2 LQKENI. CDR3 length: 14 residues. The CDR3 here is CASSPDRGRAEAFF. The CDR3 region has the DNA TGTGCCAGCTCACCGGACAGAGGCCGGGCTGAAGCTTTCTTT.

The chain couples TRBV2 to TRBJ1-3, with D perhaps TRBD1 (6 bases). The CDR3 loop spans 16 amino acids. The germline V gene has CDR1 SNHLY and CDR2 FYNNEI. V was pared by 0 bases and J by 4 bases, with 13 bases between. This chain's CDR3 is CASSEARTGLGNTIYF. The DNA of the CDR3 is TGTGCCAGCAGTGAAGCCCGCACAGGGTTAGGAAACACCATATATTTT.

This clone was observed a few times. The chain is built from TRBV5-6 and TRBJ1-1; 7 bases map to TRBD1. There are 14 residues in the CDR3. The germline gives CDR1 SGHDT, CDR2 YYEEEE. The J segment lost 1 base and the V segment lost 4 bases, leaving 4 bases of the junction unmatched. The DNA of the CDR3 is TGTGCCAGCAGCCCGGACAGGTCGAACACTGAAGCTTTCTTT. Its translation is CASSPDRSNTEAFF.

DNA of the CDR3: TGTGCCAGTAGGGAATACAGGGAGAATCAGCCCCAGCATTTT. Its translation: CASREYRENQPQHF. The chain joins TRBV19 to TRBJ1-5; D perhaps matches TRBD1 (6 bases). The CDR3 has 14 residues. CDR1 is LNHDA and CDR2 is SQIVND in the germline V gene (reference sequence). V was trimmed by 6 bases and J by 4 bases, leaving 13 bases between them.